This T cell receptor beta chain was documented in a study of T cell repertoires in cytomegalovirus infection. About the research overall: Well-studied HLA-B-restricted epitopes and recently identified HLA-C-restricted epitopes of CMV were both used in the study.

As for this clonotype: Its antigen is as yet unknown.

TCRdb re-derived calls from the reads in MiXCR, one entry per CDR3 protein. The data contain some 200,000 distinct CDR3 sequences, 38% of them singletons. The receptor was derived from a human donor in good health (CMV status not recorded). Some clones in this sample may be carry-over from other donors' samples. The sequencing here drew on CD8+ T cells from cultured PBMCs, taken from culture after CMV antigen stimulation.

CDR3 region: CASSLQRRELFF. The CDR3 nucleotides are TGTGCCAGCAGCTTACAGCGGAGGGAGCTGTTTTTT. The chain joins TRBV11-2 to TRBJ2-2; a weak D match, TRBD2 (5 bases). The V gene's germline CDR1 is SGHAT and CDR2 FQNNGV. The CDR3 covers 12 residues. V was shortened by 2 bases and J by 9 bases, with 7 bases between the two germline ends. Supplemented by reference TRBV11-2 and TRBJ2-2, the full variable domain reads EAGVAQSPRYKIIEKRQSVAFWCNPISGHATLYWYQQILGQGPKLLIQFQNNGVVDDSQLPKDRFSAERLKGVDSTLKIQPAKLEDSAVYLCASSLQRRELFFGEGSRLTVL.